This paragraph covers one T cell receptor (beta chain) sequence. Its antigen is currently unknown. Reverse transcription of roughly 0.5 to 1 ug RNA was carried out with random hexamers. Amplification of TCR beta CDR3 by immunoSEQ multiplex PCR spanned 54 Vbeta and 13 Jbeta. A single record per CDR3 protein comes from TCRdb applying MiXCR to the immunoSEQ multiplex PCR reads. Here the sample spans about 90,000 distinct CDR3 sequences, about 96% being singletons. The sample originates from a study of CD8 T cells in Susac syndrome. Whole-study context: Patients with Susac syndrome who were sequenced included six with active disease and fewer than 10 in remission.

The study, taken as a whole, reports: The relatively small number of individuals in the TCR sequencing and HLA analysis was acknowledged by the study.

This CDR3 spans 15 amino acids. This TCR derives from a human donor with Susac syndrome. Input material: CD8+ T cells from PBMCs. The chain employs TRBV21-1 and TRBJ2-7; no DNA check was done on the table's D call, TRBD1. TRBV21-1 is shown as a pseudogene. The CDR3 nucleotides read TGTGCCAGCAGCTCCAGAGGGGACAATTCCTACGAGCAGTACTTC. Translated, it gives CASSSRGDNSYEQYF.